The T cell receptor (beta chain) described here comes from a study of blood T cell repertoires in COVID-19. CDR3 length: 16 residues. Germline CDR1 is SNHLY and CDR2 is FYNNEI. V shed 1 base, J shed 8 bases, and the junction held 10 bases outside the gene matches. In the authors' workflow: The assay estimated nucleated cells by amplifying reference gene primers. Method: immunoSEQ multiplex PCR; TCRdb's copy keeps in-frame clones and lacks some. V and J calls and clone size are copied from that table; D and trimming were computed from the DNA. The table includes 150,000 to 200,000 clones, 85% to 90% detected once.

This TCR came from a man aged 18 to 29 with active or convalescent COVID-19. Material: peripheral blood. The chain has TRBV2 and TRBJ2-3, with 9 bases matching TRBD1. CDR3 DNA sequence: TGTGCCAGCAGTGAAGTGGGGGACAGGGCGCCGAGTACGCAGTATTTT. Residues: CASSEVGDRAPSTQYF.